Given below is one T cell receptor beta chain in context. Unmatched junction bases numbered 7, after V lost 4 bases and J lost 1 base. Germline assignment: CDR1 SGHAT and CDR2 FQDESV (reference sequence). The CDR3 extends over 16 amino acids. No treatment had been given to any patient before thyroid surgery. TCRdb ran MiXCR on the PCR reads. The sample shows roughly 17,000 clones, less than 25% of them seen only once. The data belong to a study of metastatic and nonmetastatic thyroid tumors. V is TRBV11-1 and J is TRBJ2-1, with 7 nucleotides matching TRBD2. This TCR was recovered from a male donor with papillary thyroid cancer or a benign thyroid nodule (not recorded which). Some clones in this sample may be carry-over from other donors' samples. The specimen sequenced was tumor tissue. The CDR3 sequence: CASSSTSLRSYNEQFF. CDR3 bases: TGTGCCAGCAGCTCGACTAGCCTTAGATCCTACAATGAGCAGTTCTTC. The complete variable domain, with remaining parts taken from reference TRBV11-1 and TRBJ2-1, reads EAEVAQSPRYKITEKSQAVAFWCDPISGHATLYWYRQILGQGPELLVQFQDESVVDDSQLPKDRFSAERLKGVDSTLKIQPAELGDSAMYLCASSSTSLRSYNEQFFGPGTRLTVL.